Included here is one TCR beta chain sequence, with context. Antigen unknown. These data come from a study of CD8+ T cells in alopecia areata. V lost 5 bases to trimming and J lost 3 bases; unmatched junction nucleotides: 4. There are 14 residues in the CDR3. Germline V gene lookup returns CDR1 MNHNS and CDR2 SASEGT. Stated treatment: oral pan-JAK inhibitor, 5-10 mg twice daily. RNA extraction and reverse transcription yielded cDNA as sequencing template. The protocol was immunoSEQ multiplex PCR, while the TCRdb copy is restricted to in-frame clones and leaves out a portion. The data contain around 86,000 clones, about three quarters of them singletons. Findings of the study overall: Within the top 100, expanded CD8+ clones significantly decreased with tofacitinib, as did scalp clonality.

This sequence originates from a human donor with alopecia areata. The source was CD8+ T cells sorted from blood, collected between weeks 43 and 45, from a patient treated with tofacitinib. The chain combines TRBV6-1 with TRBJ2-3; 8 nucleotides agree with TRBD2. The CDR3 nucleotides read TGTGCCAGCAGTCAGCGGGGGTGGACAGATACGCAGTATTTT. This encodes CASSQRGWTDTQYF.